This entry describes one T cell receptor beta chain. Its antigen is not identified. Profiled with immunoSEQ multiplex PCR; TCRdb holds only in-frame clones, not every one. The data contain 30,000 to 35,000 clones, roughly 93% of them singletons. The CDR3 totals 16 residues. Germline loops: CDR1 SGHTA, CDR2 FQGNSA. Trimming stripped 3 bases from V and 3 bases from J, with 15 bases between. This entry is derived from a study of T cells in localized non-small cell lung cancer. Study-level findings and limits: Of the tissues analyzed, uninvolved adjacent lung showed maximal T cell clonality, greater than tumor. Since sequencing was restricted to only one region of the tumor, intratumor heterogeneity remains a possibility. A median around 55 of the top 100 tumor clones appeared in adjacent lung.

Source: peripheral blood, taken before any cancer treatment. This chain links TRBV7-2 with TRBJ1-5; D may be TRBD1 (6 bases). The TCR originated in an older female donor with stage I lung adenocarcinoma. The CDR3 here is CASSLMLGGPNQPQHF. DNA for the CDR3: TGTGCCAGCAGCTTGATGTTGGGGGGGCCCAATCAGCCCCAGCATTTT.